A single sample gave rise to the 2 T cell receptor beta chains below, sequenced in a study of response to subunit inactivated influenza vaccine. Each CDR3 protein is one row after TCRdb ran MiXCR on the RT-PCR reads. The sample has 600,000 to 700,000 distinct CDR3 sequences, 12% to 15% seen once; the top ten hold 7.6%. The sequences come from PBMCs from blood, collected 14 days before vaccination. The receptors originated from a man in his fifties who received an inactivated influenza vaccine.

Many counts were recorded for this clonotype. The V gene is TRBV5-1, the J gene TRBJ2-3; no reliable D call. The CDR3 sequence is 15 residues long. Trimming left V 1 base short and J 0 bases short, with 9 bases between. The germline V gene has CDR1 SGHRS and CDR2 YFSETQ. The CDR3 is CASSLQDPSTDTQYF. The DNA for the CDR3 is TGCGCCAGCAGCTTGCAGGATCCTAGCACAGATACGCAGTATTTT.

This clonotype was seen only a few times. The J gene is TRBJ2-3, the V gene TRBV6-5, with 12 nucleotides matching TRBD2. Per germline, CDR1 MNHEY and CDR2 SVGAGI. This CDR3 has 17 residues. Trimming removed 1 base from V and 5 bases from J; junction bases left unmatched: 7. The CDR3 loop is CASSYWTSGDHGDTQYF. CDR3 DNA sequence: TGTGCCAGCAGTTACTGGACTAGCGGGGACCACGGAGATACGCAGTATTTT.